Each of the 23 T cell receptor beta chains below was sequenced from the same sample in a study of cytomegalovirus exposure and HLA in healthy donors. In the PCR, 60 Vbeta and 13 Jbeta primers were used. Profiled with immunoSEQ multiplex PCR; TCRdb holds only in-frame clones, not every one. Among roughly 130,000 clones listed, roughly 70% were seen once. The specimen sequenced was PBMCs. All receptors come from a man younger than 35 in good health and CMV-seropositive.

This clone is a singleton in its sample. This rearrangement joins TRBV6-6 to TRBJ2-7, with 10 bases matching TRBD2. The CDR3 is 15 amino acids. Trimming cost V 4 bases and J 4 bases; bases outside gene matches: 7. The germline CDR1 and CDR2 sequences are MNHNY and SVGAGI (reference sequence). CDR3 DNA: TGTGCCAGCAGTTCTGGACTAGCGGACCTATACGAGCAGTACTTC. As protein: CASSSGLADLYEQYF.

Concerning this clone: A junction boundary mismatches the germline segment, possibly from a read error. This chain connects TRBV29-1 to TRBJ1-3; perhaps TRBD1 as D (5 bases). This CDR3 spans 13 amino acids. The germline gives CDR1 SQVTM, CDR2 ANQGSEA. CDR3 sequence reads: CSVMAGSGDTIYF. The DNA for the CDR3 is TGCAGCGTTATGGCAGGGTCTGGAGACACCATATATTTT.

This clone was picked up one time. The chain couples TRBV7-9 to TRBJ2-1, with a tentative D call TRBD2 (6 bases). V lost 5 bases and J 4 bases, leaving 9 bases between the germline ends. The CDR3 sequence is 13 residues long. Germline lookup yields CDR1 SEHNR and CDR2 FQNEAQ (reference sequence). The CDR3 bases are TGTGCCAGCAGCCTTGGGACTTACAATGAGCAGTTCTTC. Translating it yields CASSLGTYNEQFF.

CDR3 DNA sequence: TGCAGCGTCGGGGGAGGGCCTGGGGGGTACGAGCAGTACTTC. Translation: CSVGGGPGGYEQYF. The chain employs TRBV29-1 and TRBJ2-7, with 7 bases lining up with TRBD2. Germline trimming cut 6 bases from V and 4 bases from J; bases unmatched to any gene: 12. The germline gives CDR1 SQVTM, CDR2 ANQGSEA. The CDR3 extends over 14 amino acids.

The CDR3 region is CASSPGTYHGYTF. The CDR3 DNA follows: TGCGCCAGCAGCCCAGGGACTTACCATGGCTACACCTTC. This chain joins TRBV5-1 and TRBJ1-2; a possible D gene is TRBD1 (5 bases). V was pared by 4 bases and J by 6 bases, with 13 bases between. Germline V gene lookup returns CDR1 SGHRS and CDR2 YFSETQ. The CDR3 runs to 13 residues.

This sequence joins TRBV28 and TRBJ2-7, with a weak D call TRBD1 (5 bases). Germline V gene data show CDR1 as MDHEN and CDR2 as SYDVKM. Deletions cut 2 bases from V and 3 bases from J, with 5 bases between. This CDR3 contains 12 residues. The CDR3 bases are TGTGCCAGCAGTTTACAGGGCTACGAGCAGTACTTC. This codes for CASSLQGYEQYF.

This chain uses TRBV7-2 with TRBJ2-7, with a weak D call TRBD2 (6 bases). In germline, CDR1 is SGHTA, CDR2 FQGNSA. Trimming took off 6 bases at V and 4 bases at J, with 16 bases between the two ends. The CDR3 spans 14 residues. CDR3 DNA: TGTGCCAGCAGACTCGGGACTCAGCTTTACGAGCAGTACTTC. As protein: CASRLGTQLYEQYF. Variable domain in full (rest from reference TRBV7-2 and TRBJ2-7): GAGVSQSPSNKVTEKGKDVELRCDPISGHTALYWYRQSLGQGLEFLIYFQGNSAPDKSGLPSDRFSAERTGGSVSTLTIQRTQQEDSAVYLCASRLGTQLYEQYFGPGTRLTVT.

The chain joins TRBV5-6 to TRBJ2-1, with 10 bases lining up with TRBD1. Germline values: CDR1 SGHDT, CDR2 YYEEEE. With V trimmed by 0 bases and J by 8 bases, 2 bases remained unmatched. CDR3 size: 14 residues. The CDR3 bases are TGTGCCAGCAGCTTGGGGACAGGGGGGGATGAGCAGTTCTTC. Its translation: CASSLGTGGDEQFF.

This clone came up once. The chain joins TRBV27 to TRBJ2-7; D perhaps matches TRBD2 (6 bases). This CDR3 region has 15 residues. The germline CDR1 and CDR2 sequences are MNHEY and SMNVEV (reference sequence). Deletions cut 4 bases from V and 1 base from J, with 14 bases between. The CDR3 here is CASSSSGSLSYEQYF. CDR3 in DNA: TGTGCCAGCAGTTCCTCCGGGAGCCTATCCTACGAGCAGTACTTC.

The chain's CDR3 is CASSRGRARGTEAFF. The CDR3 DNA reads TGTGCCAGCAGCCGCGGACGGGCCCGGGGCACTGAAGCTTTCTTT. The chain recombines TRBV6-5 with TRBJ1-1; no reliable D call. Deletions cut 6 bases from V and 4 bases from J, with 18 bases between. Germline V gives CDR1 MNHEY, CDR2 SVGAGI. The CDR3 sequence is 15 residues long.

The gene calls are TRBV6-1 and TRBJ1-5; perhaps TRBD1 as D (6 bases). CDR1 and CDR2 (germline): MNHNS, SASEGT. The CDR3 extends over 13 amino acids. The ends were cut back, 11 bases at V and 3 bases at J, with 14 bases in the middle. The CDR3 nucleotides are TGTGCCGCTGCCAGGGACACCAATCAGCCCCAGCATTTT. It translates to CAAARDTNQPQHF.

CDR3 loop: CSAPGHLGGYTF. The DNA for the CDR3 is TGCAGCGCCCCGGGACACCTAGGGGGCTACACCTTC. This rearrangement joins TRBV29-1 to TRBJ1-2; D might be TRBD1 (6 bases). CDR1 and CDR2 (germline): SQVTM, ANQGSEA. The CDR3 is made up of 12 amino acids. V was trimmed by 7 bases and J by 8 bases, leaving 17 bases between them.

This clone is a singleton in its sample. This chain joins TRBV10-3 and TRBJ2-7, with a tentative D call TRBD2 (5 bases). The CDR3 extends over 15 amino acids. V was cut by 4 bases and J by 4 bases, with 17 bases left in between. Germline CDR1 is ENHRY and CDR2 is SYGVKD. The CDR3 spells CAISVGRGSRYEQYF. The CDR3 nucleotides read TGTGCCATCAGTGTAGGCCGGGGATCAAGGTACGAGCAGTACTTC.

The chain employs TRBV5-4 and TRBJ1-2; TRBD1 matches at 8 bases. After removal of 3 bases from V and 8 bases from J, the junction contained 9 bases not matched to a gene. The CDR3 covers 14 residues. CDR1 is SGHNT, CDR2 YYREEE, per germline (reference sequence). The CDR3 protein is CASSSGGAIRGYTF. In nucleotides, the CDR3 is TGTGCCAGCAGCTCAGGGGGCGCGATAAGGGGCTACACCTTC.

V and J are TRBV5-6 and TRBJ1-4; D is possibly TRBD1 (5 bases). Germline CDR1 is SGHDT and CDR2 is YYEEEE. The CDR3 extends over 17 amino acids. V was clipped by 4 bases and J by 8 bases, with 24 bases between them. CDR3 in amino acids: CASSLLRTGVGREKLFF. The CDR3 coding sequence is TGTGCCAGCAGCCTCTTAAGGACGGGAGTGGGACGAGAAAAACTGTTTTTT.

The chain carries TRBV2 and TRBJ1-6, with D perhaps matching TRBD1 (6 bases). CDR3 length: 12 amino acids. Trimming cost V 2 bases and J 15 bases, with 11 bases left between them. Looked up from germline, CDR1 is SNHLY and CDR2 is FYNNEI. The CDR3 spells CASSELGGLLHF. The CDR3 DNA follows: TGTGCCAGCAGTGAATTGGGGGGGCTCCTCCACTTT.

This sequence joins TRBV2 and TRBJ2-7, with a weak D call TRBD1 (6 bases). The CDR3 runs to 14 residues. V lost 5 bases to trimming and J lost 4 bases, with 15 bases between them. CDR1 SNHLY and CDR2 FYNNEI come from the germline V gene. The CDR3 loop reads CASSFRDNRYEQYF. CDR3 nucleotides: TGTGCCAGCAGTTTCCGGGACAATCGATACGAGCAGTACTTC.

V gene TRBV5-4 combines with J gene TRBJ2-3; 12 nucleotides match TRBD2. CDR3 length: 16 residues. The germline V gene encodes CDR1 SGHNT and CDR2 YYREEE (reference sequence). Trimming removed 3 bases from V and 3 bases from J; junction bases left unmatched: 5. The CDR3 bases are TGTGCCAGCAGCTCCGGACTAGCGGGGTTGACAGATACGCAGTATTTT. It is translated as CASSSGLAGLTDTQYF.

V usage is TRBV18 and J usage is TRBJ1-4, with TRBD1 matching over 9 bases. The germline V gene has CDR1 KGHSH and CDR2 LQKENI. This CDR3 is built from 13 residues. After removal of 6 bases from V and 7 bases from J, the junction contained 3 bases not matched to a gene. This chain's CDR3 is CASSRDRVEKLFF. For the CDR3, the DNA is TGTGCCAGCTCCCGGGACAGGGTTGAAAAACTGTTTTTT.

V and J are TRBV7-6 and TRBJ2-1; D is perhaps TRBD2 (6 bases). This CDR3 comprises 14 residues. Germline values: CDR1 SGHVS, CDR2 FNYEAQ. The germline V and J ends were trimmed by 4 bases and 5 bases, with 12 bases remaining between them. The CDR3 DNA reads as TGTGCCAGCAGCTCGTCACCGGGGGACAATGAGCAGTTCTTC. Its protein product is CASSSSPGDNEQFF. Full variable domain (missing parts from reference TRBV7-6 and TRBJ2-1): GAGVSQSPRYKVTKRGQDVALRCDPISGHVSLYWYRQALGQGPEFLTYFNYEAQQDKSGLPNDRFSAERPEGSISTLTIQRTEQRDSAMYRCASSSSPGDNEQFFGPGTRLTVL.

This clone was counted once. The CDR3 region has the DNA TGTGCCAGTAGTCCATGGGACAGGGCGGACACTGAAGCTTTCTTT. Translated: CASSPWDRADTEAFF. The chain is built from TRBV19 and TRBJ1-1; 9 nucleotides agree with TRBD1. The CDR3 has 15 residues. The junction had 7 bases not matched to a gene; V was cut back by 5 bases and J by 3 bases. The V gene's germline CDR1 is LNHDA and CDR2 SQIVND (reference sequence).

V and J are TRBV9 and TRBJ2-7; D is unclear. The germline CDR1 and CDR2 sequences are SGDLS and YYNGEE. The CDR3 runs to 15 residues. Between the trimmed V and J ends, which lost 0 bases and 3 bases, there was a span of 13 bases. The CDR3 region is CASSVDPSEHYEQYF. CDR3 DNA: TGTGCCAGCAGCGTAGACCCGAGCGAACACTACGAGCAGTACTTC.

The gene calls are TRBV27 and TRBJ2-2; 11 nucleotides agree with TRBD2. The V segment lost 6 bases and the J segment 6 bases; nucleotides outside the gene matches: 18. The V gene's germline CDR1 is MNHEY and CDR2 SMNVEV (reference sequence). The CDR3 is 19 amino acids. The CDR3 bases are TGTGCCAGCAGGCGAAAAGAACTAGCGGGAGCGAAGGCGGCCGGGGAGCTGTTTTTT. Its protein is CASRRKELAGAKAAGELFF.